This entry lists 31 T cell receptor beta chains sequenced from one sample in a study of blood T cell repertoires in COVID-19. TCRdb's table, derived via immunoSEQ multiplex PCR, lists solely in-frame clones and lacks some. This sample yields approximately 300,000 clones, of which roughly 91% are seen a single time; 1% belongs to the top ten. Material for sequencing was peripheral blood. These receptors were obtained from a man between 50 and 59 years old with active or convalescent COVID-19.

The chain combines TRBV2 with TRBJ1-1; 8 positions agree with TRBD1. Germline V CDR1 and CDR2: SNHLY, FYNNEI. V lost 4 bases and J lost 3; bases outside the gene matches: 7. This CDR3 is 15 amino acids long. In DNA, the CDR3 is TGTGCCAGCAGTGCGGACAGGGCGCAGTACACTGAAGCTTTCTTT. Its translation is CASSADRAQYTEAFF.

The chain carries TRBV6-5 and TRBJ1-4; a weak D match, TRBD1 (6 bases). Germline values: CDR1 MNHEY, CDR2 SVGAGI. The CDR3 spans 14 residues. Trimming removed 2 bases from V and 7 bases from J, with 11 bases in between. As DNA, the CDR3 is TGTGCCAGCAGTTACGTCAGGGGACCTGAAAAACTGTTTTTT. It is translated as CASSYVRGPEKLFF.

This rearrangement joins TRBV19 to TRBJ2-1; a weak D match, TRBD1 (6 bases). The V end was cut by 4 bases, the J end by 7 bases, with 17 bases between. Per germline, CDR1 LNHDA and CDR2 SQIVND (reference sequence). CDR3 size: 15 residues. CDR3 DNA sequence: TGTGCCAGTAGTAGTGGGGACACCAGCAAGAATGAGCAGTTCTTC. This translates into CASSSGDTSKNEQFF.

The chain joins TRBV11-2 to TRBJ1-6, with 7 bases that match TRBD1. The ends lost 1 base at V and 2 bases at J; junction bases unmatched: 5. Germline CDR1 reads SGHAT; CDR2 reads FQNNGV. The CDR3 sequence is 17 residues long. CDR3 coding DNA: TGTGCCAGCAGCTTAGGACAGGGTGACACCTATAATTCACCCCTCCACTTT. Protein: CASSLGQGDTYNSPLHF. Variable domain in full (rest from reference TRBV11-2 and TRBJ1-6): EAGVAQSPRYKIIEKRQSVAFWCNPISGHATLYWYQQILGQGPKLLIQFQNNGVVDDSQLPKDRFSAERLKGVDSTLKIQPAKLEDSAVYLCASSLGQGDTYNSPLHFGNGTRLTVT.

The chain employs TRBV7-3 and TRBJ2-1; 7 bases are a match to TRBD2. After removal of 2 bases from V and 6 bases from J, the junction contained 10 bases not matched to a gene. The CDR3 sequence is 16 residues long. Germline-derived CDR1 and CDR2 are SGHTA and FQGTGA. The DNA of the CDR3 is TGTGCCAGCAGCTTACTCGGCGGGAGTAGGAGCAATGAGCAGTTCTTC. Translation: CASSLLGGSRSNEQFF. The variable domain in full, with the rest retrieved from reference TRBV7-3 and TRBJ2-1, is GAGVSQTPSNKVTEKGKYVELRCDPISGHTALYWYRQSLGQGPEFLIYFQGTGAADDSGLPNDRFFAVRPEGSVSTLKIQRTERGDSAVYLCASSLLGGSRSNEQFFGPGTRLTVL.

CDR3 nucleotide sequence: TGTGCCAGCAGTTTAGTTCTCGGCAGGGGGCCGAACACTGAAGCTTTCTTT. It encodes CASSLVLGRGPNTEAFF. This chain connects TRBV28 to TRBJ1-1; 8 bases line up with TRBD1. The CDR3 has 17 amino acids. Germline values: CDR1 MDHEN, CDR2 SYDVKM. With 2 bases clipped from V and 1 base from J, the junction kept 9 bases outside the gene matches.

V usage is TRBV6-5 and J usage is TRBJ2-5; 8 nucleotides align to TRBD2. After removal of 4 bases from V and 5 bases from J, the junction contained 6 bases not matched to a gene. CDR1 is MNHEY and CDR2 is SVGAGI in the germline V gene. The CDR3 totals 14 residues. CDR3 residues: CASSFGTSGETQYF. In nucleotides, the CDR3 is TGTGCCAGCAGTTTCGGGACTAGTGGGGAGACCCAGTACTTC.

Concerning this clone itself: This sample also contains other DNA sequences that code for the same CDR3. The chain couples TRBV9 to TRBJ2-7; no definite D call. Germline CDR1 and CDR2: SGDLS and YYNGEE. This CDR3 comprises 14 residues. V was shortened by 0 bases and J by 0 bases, with 7 bases between the two germline ends. In DNA form, the CDR3 reads TGTGCCAGCAGCGTAGTCCCCAGCTCCTACGAGCAGTACTTC. The encoded protein is CASSVVPSSYEQYF.

The V call is TRBV21-1, the J call TRBJ1-5; the DNA was not compared with TRBD1, the D call given in the table. TRBV21-1 corresponds to a pseudogene. This CDR3 contains 13 residues. The CDR3: CASTCRGLKPQHF. The CDR3 DNA is TGTGCCAGCACCTGCAGGGGGCTGAAGCCCCAGCATTTT.

J is TRBJ2-1 and V is TRBV10-3; 9 bases fit TRBD2. V gave up 4 bases and J gave up 5 bases; unmatched junction bases: 6. Per the germline V gene, CDR1 is ENHRY and CDR2 is SYGVKD. The CDR3 runs to 15 residues. The CDR3 bases are TGTGCCATCAGTGGGAGCGGGAGGTCCGACAATGAGCAGTTCTTC. It yields the protein CAISGSGRSDNEQFF.

The chain is built from TRBV24-1 and TRBJ2-7; tentatively, D is TRBD1 (6 bases). In germline, CDR1 is KGHDR, CDR2 SFDVKD. The CDR3 length is 16 residues. The V gene lost 9 bases and the J gene lost 3 bases, with 23 bases spanning the gap. Written as DNA, the CDR3 is TGTGCCACCTGTCCCACCCGGACAGAAGAAATCTACGAGCAGTACTTC. Encoded protein: CATCPTRTEEIYEQYF.

The CDR3 coding sequence is TGTCCTGGGAGCGCACGGATTCGCGGGGGTAATAACACTGAAGCTTTCTTT. Encoded protein: CPGSARIRGGNNTEAFF. This chain connects TRBV22-1 to TRBJ1-1. TRBV22-1 is an annotated pseudogene. The CDR3 runs 17 residues.

This clone was seen a handful of times. The V gene is TRBV18, the J gene TRBJ1-3; weak D call: TRBD1 (5 bases). There are 15 residues in the CDR3. Per the germline V gene, CDR1 is KGHSH and CDR2 is LQKENI. Trimming left V 5 bases short and J 0 bases short, with 11 bases between. The CDR3 here is CASSIDRFSGNTIYF. For the CDR3, the DNA is TGTGCCAGCTCAATAGACAGATTCTCTGGAAACACCATATATTTT.

The chain carries TRBV10-1 and TRBJ2-7, with a tentative D call TRBD1 (6 bases). The CDR3 runs 13 residues. V lost 9 bases to trimming and J lost 1 base, with 13 bases between them. Per germline, CDR1 WNHNN and CDR2 SYGVQD (reference sequence). The CDR3: CARYRDISYEQYF. The CDR3 DNA reads as TGCGCCAGGTACCGGGACATTTCCTACGAGCAGTACTTC.

The chain couples TRBV30 to TRBJ1-5, with TRBD1 identical over 12 bases. V gave up 7 bases and J gave up 0 bases; unmatched junction bases: 7. Germline loops: CDR1 GTSNPN, CDR2 SVGIG (reference sequence). The length of the CDR3 is 16 residues. The CDR3 DNA follows: TGTGCCTTCCGGGACAGGGGGCAGAATAGCAATCAGCCCCAGCATTTT. Protein: CAFRDRGQNSNQPQHF.

The chain recombines TRBV30 with TRBJ2-7, with 7 positions matching TRBD2. CDR3 length: 14 residues. Germline assignment: CDR1 GTSNPN and CDR2 SVGIG (reference sequence). The J segment lost 2 bases and the V segment lost 4 bases, leaving 8 bases of the junction unmatched. The CDR3 sequence is CAWTTAGETYEQYF. The CDR3 DNA sequence: TGTGCCTGGACTACGGCGGGGGAAACCTACGAGCAGTACTTC.

The chain is built from TRBV3-1 (or the pseudogene TRBV3-2) and TRBJ1-6; 7 bases fit TRBD1. Germline V CDR1 and CDR2: LGHDT, YNNKEL (reference sequence). The CDR3 has 12 amino acids. Germline trimming cut 7 bases from V and 10 bases from J; bases unmatched to any gene: 4. The CDR3 sequence is CASTRGESPLHF. As DNA, the CDR3 is TGTGCCAGCACCAGGGGGGAGTCACCCCTCCACTTT.

This clone has just a few counts. The rearrangement uses TRBV19 and TRBJ2-7, with TRBD1 identical over 8 bases. V lost 4 bases and J lost 4; bases outside the gene matches: 6. Germline V CDR1 and CDR2: LNHDA, SQIVND (reference sequence). There are 14 residues in the CDR3. The CDR3: CASSKTGDRYEQYF. The CDR3 bases are TGTGCCAGTAGTAAGACAGGGGATCGGTACGAGCAGTACTTC.

For the CDR3, the DNA is TGTGCCAGCAGCCTACTGCAAGGGGTTAGGAATTCACCCCTCCACTTT. As protein: CASSLLQGVRNSPLHF. This chain joins TRBV7-2 and TRBJ1-6; possible D gene TRBD1, 5 bases. Germline V CDR1 and CDR2: SGHTA, FQGNSA. Between the trimmed V and J ends, which lost 5 bases and 7 bases, there was a span of 18 bases. The CDR3 is 16 amino acids.

The V call is TRBV28, the J call TRBJ2-3; the D gene is possibly TRBD1 (6 bases). In germline, CDR1 is MDHEN, CDR2 SYDVKM. The length of the CDR3 is 15 residues. Trimming took 7 bases from V and 1 from J, leaving 15 bases between them. The CDR3 is CASNPHRDGTDTQYF. CDR3 nucleotide sequence: TGTGCCAGCAACCCACACAGGGACGGCACAGATACGCAGTATTTT.

The chain is built from TRBV7-3 and TRBJ2-2; no clear D gene. V was shortened by 0 bases and J by 4 bases, with 6 bases between the two germline ends. CDR3 size: 14 residues. Germline lookup yields CDR1 SGHTA and CDR2 FQGTGA. The DNA for the CDR3 is TGTGCCAGCAGCTTAACGTCGTCCACCGGGGAGCTGTTTTTT. This translates into CASSLTSSTGELFF.

The rearrangement links TRBV14 to TRBJ2-1, with 7 bases identical to TRBD2. CDR3 length: 16 amino acids. The junction had 3 bases not matched to a gene; V was cut back by 1 base and J by 0 bases. The V gene's germline CDR1 is SGHDN and CDR2 FVKESK. In DNA, the CDR3 is TGTGCCAGCAGCCAAGTGGGCGGGAGCTCCTACAATGAGCAGTTCTTC. This sequence encodes CASSQVGGSSYNEQFF.

The rearrangement links TRBV6-5 to TRBJ2-1; TRBD2 is a possible D gene (5 bases). Germline V gene lookup returns CDR1 MNHEY and CDR2 SVGAGI. V was clipped by 5 bases and J by 5 bases, with 16 bases between them. The CDR3 covers 15 residues. The CDR3 nucleotides read TGTGCCAGCAGTCCCGGGATACCCACACACAATGAGCAGTTCTTC. As protein: CASSPGIPTHNEQFF.

The V and J genes are TRBV5-1 and TRBJ1-4; D gene uncertain. The CDR3 length is 14 residues. CDR1 is SGHRS and CDR2 is YFSETQ in the germline V gene. V was cut by 4 bases and J by 2 bases, with 9 bases left in between. For the CDR3, the DNA is TGCGCCAGCAGCCCGGAGGGTACTAATGAAAAACTGTTTTTT. This translates into CASSPEGTNEKLFF.

This chain connects TRBV7-8 to TRBJ2-7; D unresolved. The CDR3 sequence is 12 residues long. The V and J ends lost 5 bases and 3 bases respectively, with 8 bases between them. Germline CDR1 reads SGHVS; CDR2 reads FQNEAQ. The CDR3 sequence: CASSPVLYEQYF. As DNA, the CDR3 is TGTGCCAGCAGCCCCGTTCTCTACGAGCAGTACTTC.

The V and J genes are TRBV27 and TRBJ2-3; 10 nucleotides line up with TRBD1. Germline assignment: CDR1 MNHEY and CDR2 SMNVEV (reference sequence). The CDR3 sequence is 16 residues long. V dropped 5 bases and J dropped 8; count of bases not matched to a gene: 13. The CDR3 region has the DNA TGTGCCAGCAGTCCCAGGGGACAGGGGCGGGGGGTTACGCAGTATTTT. This encodes CASSPRGQGRGVTQYF.

V is TRBV5-5 and J is TRBJ1-3; no reliable D call. This CDR3 region has 14 residues. V was shortened by 4 bases and J by 0 bases, with 8 bases between the two germline ends. The germline gives CDR1 SGHKS, CDR2 YYEKEE (reference sequence). In DNA form, the CDR3 reads TGTGCCAGCAGCCGTGCGAACTCTGGAAACACCATATATTTT. Translating gives CASSRANSGNTIYF.

The rearrangement joins TRBV2 to TRBJ1-3, with TRBD1 as a possible D gene (5 bases). Germline CDR1 reads SNHLY; CDR2 reads FYNNEI. The V end was cut by 5 bases, the J end by 0 bases, with 8 bases between. The CDR3 has 14 amino acids. Written as DNA, the CDR3 is TGTGCCAGCAGTCAGGACAACTCTGGAAACACCATATATTTT. It specifies CASSQDNSGNTIYF.

The genes are TRBV4-1 and TRBJ2-7, with 10 bases lining up with TRBD1. The V gene's germline CDR1 is MGHRA and CDR2 YSYEKL. With V trimmed by 4 bases and J by 1 base, 7 bases remained unmatched. CDR3 length: 16 residues. As DNA, the CDR3 is TGCGCCAGCAGCCTCTGGGACAGGGGCTATTCCTACGAGCAGTACTTC. Its protein is CASSLWDRGYSYEQYF.

The chain carries TRBV19 and TRBJ2-5; D uncertain. The V gene's germline CDR1 is LNHDA and CDR2 SQIVND (reference sequence). The CDR3 loop spans 14 amino acids. V was trimmed by 0 bases and J by 5 bases, leaving 10 bases between them. CDR3 in amino acids: CASSIEGLSETQYF. CDR3 DNA: TGTGCCAGTAGTATAGAGGGCCTCTCGGAGACCCAGTACTTC.

The chain employs TRBV12-3 or TRBV12-4 and TRBJ1-2; D unclear. The CDR3 has 12 amino acids. V lost 6 bases and J 4 bases, leaving 9 bases between the germline ends. The DNA of the CDR3 is TGTGCCAGCAGCAGTCCGCTCTATGGCTACACCTTC. This sequence encodes CASSSPLYGYTF.